Listed below are T cell receptor beta chains from one sample, sequenced in a study of cytomegalovirus exposure and HLA in healthy donors. Sequenced by immunoSEQ multiplex PCR; TCRdb stores in-frame clones only, minus some. The sample records under 200,000 clones, approximately 77% being singletons. Sample: PBMCs. These TCRs come from a man aged 18 to 30 in good health and CMV-seronegative. CDR3s include the opening cysteine and the closing phenylalanine or tryptophan. Fields, in order: D gene, V gene, CDR3 protein. The D gene is left open where the match is weak.

NA | TRBV9 | CASSVEPGRPDEQYF
NA | TRBV9 | CASSVGRSEKLFF
TRBD1 | TRBV7-9 | CASSLGFAGGEETQYF
TRBD2 | TRBV9 | CASSVESGRYYNEQFF
NA | TRBV7-2 | CASSLKMENEKLFF
TRBD2 | TRBV4-3 | CASSQERPGLAGGVDTQYF
NA | TRBV6-5 | CASSSLLGVSYEQYF
NA | TRBV5-6 | CASSFQLEGAYEQYF
NA | TRBV28 | CASSLWMGGNQPQHF
NA | TRBV5-1 | CASSPMGARLREQYF
NA | TRBV11-2 | CASSLGLGDYEQYF
TRBD2 | TRBV7-2 | CASRGTSGVGTQYF
TRBD2 | TRBV18 | CASSVGLAEYNEQFF
TRBD2 | TRBV9 | CASSQGLAEYNEQFF
NA | TRBV7-2 | CASSPQGGADTQYF
NA | TRBV6-5 | CASSYEGNYGYTF
TRBD1 | TRBV5-1 | CASSEGAAGEQYF
TRBD2 | TRBV5-4 | CASSLDGTTQTQYF
TRBD1 | TRBV5-5 | CASTLWDSQQDTQYF
NA | TRBV12-5 | CASGLVRGTYYEQYF
TRBD2 | TRBV10-3 | CAISDRLAEYYEQYF
NA | TRBV7-8 | CASSPGDGNQPQHF
NA | TRBV11-3 | CASSFSGGYTF
NA | TRBV27 | CASRVQGLGSPLHF
TRBD2 | TRBV5-4 | CASSWGGDEQFF
TRBD1 | TRBV6-1 | CASSDPGQALSYEQYF
TRBD2 | TRBV7-9 | CASSDLAGGSETQYF
TRBD1 | TRBV9 | CASSAASLGQVPNGGTIYF
NA | TRBV6-5 | CASTVRGLHYNEQFF
NA | TRBV9 | CASSVGGGADYEQYF
NA | TRBV4-1 | CASSQESRPPRSYEQYF
NA | TRBV4-3 | CASSPEEGAYEQYF
NA | TRBV28 | CASTSGGLSTDTQYF
NA | TRBV7-6 | CASSLNVWQREQYF
TRBD2 | TRBV5-4 | CASSLPIPSGAGETQYF
TRBD2 | TRBV19 | CASSIAPAGDSEQFF
NA | TRBV5-1 | CASSLRPISRTASYGYTF
NA | TRBV2 | CASSVRPSSTDTQYF
NA | TRBV30 | CAWSKSGSVPGELFF
TRBD1 | TRBV18 | CASSPTPRDRGHTDTQYF
TRBD1 | TRBV7-8 | CASSTRAGGTYGYTF
TRBD2 | TRBV30 | CAWRETSGRYEQFF
TRBD1 | TRBV28 | CASTDRERTDTQYF
NA | TRBV28 | CASGDGEYF
NA | TRBV4-3 | CASSQSSLGGHTGELFF
NA | TRBV4-3 | CASSQGSGRNYGYTF
TRBD2 | TRBV4-1 | CASSQDEWTSDEQFF
TRBD1 | TRBV18 | CASSPMTGDSGNTIYF
NA | TRBV5-1 | CASSLTGGNEQYF
NA | TRBV29-1 | CSGLHKNIQYF
TRBD1 | TRBV6-5 | CASRRGPDQPQHF